This record looks at one T cell receptor (beta chain) sequence and its context. Its antigen is unknown. This entry is derived from a study of shared clonotypes between healthy human individuals. Study conclusions and caveats: Among the subsets, naive ones generally showed larger estimated richness than memory ones. Several donors held approximately 4.6% of naive CD4 clonotypes in common.

Clones were sequenced by immunoSEQ multiplex PCR, and TCRdb holds only the in-frame ones, with some missing. Seen here are about 2.4 million clones, 90% to 95% observed once, and the top ten hold 0.36%. CD4+ cell separation produced CD45RA+ naive and CD45RA-negative memory subsets. The junction had 4 bases not matched to a gene; V was cut back by 2 bases and J by 0 bases. This CDR3 region has 15 residues. Per the germline V gene, CDR1 is SGHNT and CDR2 is YYREEE (reference sequence). The rearrangement links TRBV5-4 to TRBJ2-5; TRBD1 matches at 7 bases. The clonotype was recovered from a young man in good health. Some clones in this sample may be carry-over from other donors' samples. Material for sequencing was naive CD4+ T cells from PBMCs. The subset denotes: CD45RA+ positively selected. CDR3 protein: CASSFQQGNQETQYF. DNA of the CDR3: TGTGCCAGCAGCTTTCAACAGGGGAACCAAGAGACCCAGTACTTC. The variable domain in full, completed from reference TRBV5-4 and TRBJ2-5, reads ETGVTQSPTHLIKTRGQQVTLRCSSQSGHNTVSWYQQALGQGPQFIFQYYREEENGRGNFPPRFSGLQFPNYSSELNVNALELDDSALYLCASSFQQGNQETQYFGPGTRLLVL.